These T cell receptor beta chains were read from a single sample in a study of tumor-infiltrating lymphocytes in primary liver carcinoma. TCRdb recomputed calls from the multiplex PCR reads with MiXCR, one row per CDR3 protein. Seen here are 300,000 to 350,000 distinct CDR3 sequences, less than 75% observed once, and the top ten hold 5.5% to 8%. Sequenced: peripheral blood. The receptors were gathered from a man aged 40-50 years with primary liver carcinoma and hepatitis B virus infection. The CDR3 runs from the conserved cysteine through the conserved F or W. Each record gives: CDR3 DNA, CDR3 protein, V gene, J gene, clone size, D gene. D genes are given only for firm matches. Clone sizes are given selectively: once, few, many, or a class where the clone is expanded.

CDR3 DNA: TGTGCCAGCAGACCGAGGGGGGATACCCACGAGCAGTACTTC
CDR3 protein: CASRPRGDTHEQYF
V gene: TRBV6-6
J gene: TRBJ2-7
clone size: many
D gene: -

CDR3 DNA: TGTGCCAGCAGAAACCACGGGACCCCTTGGAATGAACAGTTCTTC
CDR3 protein: CASRNHGTPWNEQFF
V gene: TRBV6-2/TRBV6-3
J gene: TRBJ2-1
clone size: -
D gene: -

CDR3 DNA: TGTGCCAGCAGCCCAAAGGACAGGGCGGGCGGGGAGCTGTTTTTT
CDR3 protein: CASSPKDRAGGELFF
V gene: TRBV5-4
J gene: TRBJ2-2
clone size: -
D gene: TRBD1

CDR3 DNA: TGTAGCGTCGCCGAGGTGCGCTATGACTACACCTTC
CDR3 protein: CSVAEVRYDYTF
V gene: TRBV29-1
J gene: TRBJ1-2
clone size: few
D gene: -

CDR3 DNA: TGTGCCGGCAGCTTAGGGGTGGCTAACAACGAGCAGTACTTC
CDR3 protein: CAGSLGVANNEQYF
V gene: TRBV11-2
J gene: TRBJ2-7
clone size: -
D gene: -

CDR3 DNA: TGTGCCAGCAGCTTTCAGAGTGGGGAGCAGTTCTTC
CDR3 protein: CASSFQSGEQFF
V gene: TRBV11-1
J gene: TRBJ2-1
clone size: few
D gene: -

CDR3 DNA: TGTGCCAGCAGCTTGCTGGAAACCGGGGAGCTGTTTTTT
CDR3 protein: CASSLLETGELFF
V gene: TRBV5-5
J gene: TRBJ2-2
clone size: many
D gene: -

CDR3 DNA: TGTGCCAGCAGTCGAGTTCGCCCGGGCACAGATACGCAGTATTTT
CDR3 protein: CASSRVRPGTDTQYF
V gene: TRBV7-9
J gene: TRBJ2-3
clone size: few
D gene: -

CDR3 DNA: TGCAGCGTTGAGGGTAACTATGGCTACACCTTC
CDR3 protein: CSVEGNYGYTF
V gene: TRBV29-1
J gene: TRBJ1-2
clone size: many
D gene: -

CDR3 DNA: TGTGCCAGCAGTTACGGATCAGACACGGGTCAGCCCCAGCATTTT
CDR3 protein: CASSYGSDTGQPQHF
V gene: TRBV28
J gene: TRBJ1-5
clone size: -
D gene: -

CDR3 DNA: TGTGCCAGCAGCTATGACAGGGTACGCAATGGGCAGTTCTTC
CDR3 protein: CASSYDRVRNGQFF
V gene: TRBV11-2
J gene: TRBJ2-1
clone size: -
D gene: TRBD1

CDR3 DNA: TGCGCCAGCAGGCAAGAGGGTAGCGCGACTAGCACAGATACGCAGTATTTT
CDR3 protein: CASRQEGSATSTDTQYF
V gene: TRBV4-1
J gene: TRBJ2-3
clone size: -
D gene: -

CDR3 DNA: TGTGCCATCAGTTTAGATTTGGGGAGCACAGATACGCAGTATTTT
CDR3 protein: CAISLDLGSTDTQYF
V gene: TRBV11-1
J gene: TRBJ2-3
clone size: -
D gene: -

CDR3 DNA: TGTGCCGGCAGTCGGATAGCGGGAGGGCCCTCTAATGAGCAGTTCTTC
CDR3 protein: CAGSRIAGGPSNEQFF
V gene: TRBV28
J gene: TRBJ2-1
clone size: -
D gene: TRBD2

CDR3 DNA: TGCGCCAGACCACCCAGGGGGGGATACAATGAGCAGTTCTTC
CDR3 protein: CARPPRGGYNEQFF
V gene: TRBV10-1
J gene: TRBJ2-1
clone size: many
D gene: -

CDR3 DNA: TGTGCCGCTTCATACAATGAGCAGCTCTTC
CDR3 protein: CAASYNEQLF
V gene: TRBV11-2
J gene: TRBJ2-1
clone size: -
D gene: -

CDR3 DNA: TGTGCCACTGGACAGGGAGCGAGCACCGGGGAGCTGTTTTTT
CDR3 protein: CATGQGASTGELFF
V gene: TRBV19
J gene: TRBJ2-2
clone size: -
D gene: TRBD1

CDR3 DNA: TGCACCAGCAGCCAACCTGGCGCGAACAATGAAGCTTTCTTT
CDR3 protein: CTSSQPGANNEAFF
V gene: TRBV4-1
J gene: TRBJ1-1
clone size: -
D gene: -

CDR3 DNA: TGTGCCAGCAGCTTCGCCGTGGGGAGCGGGAGGACTCCTAGCACAGATACGCAGTATTTT
CDR3 protein: CASSFAVGSGRTPSTDTQYF
V gene: TRBV7-8
J gene: TRBJ2-3
clone size: few
D gene: TRBD2

CDR3 DNA: TGTGCCAGCAGCTTAGGACTAGCGGTGTACAATGAGCGCTTCTTC
CDR3 protein: CASSLGLAVYNERFF
V gene: TRBV11-1
J gene: TRBJ2-1
clone size: -
D gene: TRBD2

CDR3 DNA: TGTGCCAGCAGTTTATCTCCGGGTCTTGCCTACGAGCAGTACTTC
CDR3 protein: CASSLSPGLAYEQYF
V gene: TRBV12-3/TRBV12-4
J gene: TRBJ2-7
clone size: many
D gene: -

CDR3 DNA: TGTGCCAGCAGCCCCGTGACTAGACGGGCAGATACGCAGTATTTT
CDR3 protein: CASSPVTRRADTQYF
V gene: TRBV5-5
J gene: TRBJ2-3
clone size: many
D gene: -

CDR3 DNA: TGTGCCAGCAGCTTAGCGGGGGGCGGATCACCCCTCCACTTT
CDR3 protein: CASSLAGGGSPLHF
V gene: TRBV7-9
J gene: TRBJ1-6
clone size: -
D gene: -

CDR3 DNA: TGCGCCAGCAGCCAGGGATTTCAAGAGACCCAGTACTTC
CDR3 protein: CASSQGFQETQYF
V gene: TRBV4-1
J gene: TRBJ2-5
clone size: many
D gene: -